Presented here are 14 T cell receptor beta chains from one specimen sequenced in a study of T cells in Graves' hyperthyroidism and ophthalmopathy. There were TCR beta CDR3 regions amplified from RNA transcripts. First-round RT-PCR targeting the TCR CDR3 was performed with the HTBI primer set. TCRdb re-analysed the multiplex PCR reads in MiXCR, keeping a single row per CDR3 protein. Altogether a few hundred thousand distinct CDR3 sequences are present, roughly an eighth being singletons, with the ten largest covering around 32%. Sequencing was done on a sample of blood. These receptors were obtained from a woman aged 40 to 50 with Graves' ophthalmopathy.

This clonotype was recorded many times. This chain links TRBV27 with TRBJ2-2; D not resolved. Trimming stripped 3 bases from V and 4 bases from J, with 9 bases between. This CDR3 region has 14 residues. Germline V gene sequence: CDR1 MNHEY, CDR2 SMNVEV (reference sequence). The CDR3 sequence is CASSLGRATGELFF. In nucleotides, the CDR3 is TGTGCCAGCAGTTTGGGCAGAGCCACCGGGGAGCTGTTTTTT.

The genes are TRBV20-1 and TRBJ2-2, with a weak D call TRBD2 (5 bases). The V gene lost 6 bases and the J gene lost 2 bases, with 16 bases spanning the gap. Germline V gives CDR1 DFQATT, CDR2 SNEGSKA (reference sequence). The CDR3 is 15 amino acids. CDR3 DNA: TGCAGTGCCCCTGTGCTAGCCCTCAACACCGGGGAGCTGTTTTTT. It encodes CSAPVLALNTGELFF.

This clonotype was detected ten times or more. The chain recombines TRBV12-3 or TRBV12-4 with TRBJ1-2, with 9 bases that match TRBD1. CDR3 size: 15 residues. The ends lost 2 bases at V and 3 bases at J; junction bases unmatched: 4. The CDR3 region is CASSLRGQGHYGYTF. In nucleotides, the CDR3 is TGTGCCAGCAGTTTAAGGGGACAGGGCCACTATGGCTACACCTTC.

V gene TRBV19 combines with J gene TRBJ1-1, with unresolved D. The CDR3 spans 15 residues. V dropped 3 bases and J dropped 1 base, with 12 bases sitting between them. Germline CDR1 and CDR2: LNHDA and SQIVND (reference sequence). This CDR3 reads CASSMRAARNTEAFF. CDR3 sequence (DNA): TGTGCCAGTAGTATGCGGGCCGCAAGGAACACTGAAGCTTTCTTT.

This clonotype was observed once. This may come from a read error, since a much larger clone is one base off. The chain links TRBV19 to TRBJ1-1; D gene uncertain. Germline V lookup: CDR1 LNHDA, CDR2 SQIVND (reference sequence). This CDR3 region has 15 residues. CDR3 protein: CASSMSPGRNAEAFF. CDR3 bases: TGTGCCAGTAGTATGAGTCCAGGCAGGAACGCTGAAGCTTTCTTT.

Only a few counts were recorded for this clonotype. The chain is built from TRBV20-1 and TRBJ1-1; unclear D gene. Germline values: CDR1 DFQATT, CDR2 SNEGSKA (reference sequence). V was trimmed by 7 bases and J by 0 bases, leaving 12 bases between them. The CDR3 is 13 amino acids. The chain's CDR3 is CSVGGGMNTEAFF. The CDR3 DNA follows: TGCAGTGTCGGTGGCGGTATGAACACTGAAGCTTTCTTT.

This clonotype was counted at least ten times. The chain employs TRBV3-1 and TRBJ2-1, with D perhaps TRBD2 (6 bases). The CDR3 consists of 16 residues. Germline CDR1 and CDR2: LGHDT and YNNKEL (reference sequence). The V end was cut by 2 bases, the J end by 5 bases, with 16 bases between. The CDR3 is CASSQLGLRPNNEQFF. CDR3 coding DNA: TGTGCCAGCAGCCAACTGGGACTCCGTCCCAACAATGAGCAGTTCTTC.

Many counts were recorded for this clonotype. V usage is TRBV27 and J usage is TRBJ1-1; weak D call: TRBD1 (6 bases). Germline V gene lookup returns CDR1 MNHEY and CDR2 SMNVEV (reference sequence). The CDR3 covers 13 residues. V lost 4 bases, J lost 5 bases, and 11 bases lay in between. The CDR3 protein is CASSWGAETEAFF. CDR3 DNA sequence: TGTGCCAGCAGTTGGGGGGCCGAGACTGAAGCTTTCTTT.

In its sample, this clonotype was seen many times. In nucleotides, the CDR3 is TGTGCCAGCAGTTACGGGGATGCGAACACCGGGGAGCTGTTTTTT. Its translation: CASSYGDANTGELFF. The chain combines TRBV6-5 with TRBJ2-2; no clear D gene. The germline V gene has CDR1 MNHEY and CDR2 SVGAGI. The V gene lost 2 bases and the J gene lost 0 bases, with 7 bases spanning the gap. The CDR3 runs 15 residues.

Ten or more counts support this clonotype. The CDR3 region has the DNA TGCAGTGCTAGAGATTGGGCAATAGCCAAAAACATTCAGTACTTC. This sequence encodes CSARDWAIAKNIQYF. The V and J genes are TRBV20-1 and TRBJ2-4; D not certain. Germline lookup yields CDR1 DFQATT and CDR2 SNEGSKA (reference sequence). Trimming cost V 0 bases and J 0 bases, with 9 bases left between them. This CDR3 contains 15 residues.

The sample holds many counts of this clonotype. The chain joins TRBV12-3 or TRBV12-4 to TRBJ1-1; tentatively, D is TRBD1 (5 bases). This CDR3 is 16 amino acids long. V gave up 5 bases and J gave up 2 bases, with 18 bases separating them. The CDR3 bases are TGTGCCAGCAGTCCTGGGGACGACTACCTTAACACTGAAGCTTTCTTT. It yields the protein CASSPGDDYLNTEAFF.

At least ten counts were recorded for this clonotype. V is TRBV14 and J is TRBJ2-1, with a tentative D call TRBD1 (5 bases). The CDR3 covers 15 residues. CDR1 and CDR2 (germline): SGHDN, FVKESK. The V and J ends lost 4 bases and 0 bases respectively, with 10 bases between them. The CDR3 loop reads CASSRHRSSYNEQFF. CDR3 bases: TGTGCCAGCAGCCGGCACAGGAGCTCCTACAATGAGCAGTTCTTC.

This clonotype came up a few times. V gene TRBV7-9 combines with J gene TRBJ2-7, with 10 bases matching TRBD1. Germline V gene data show CDR1 as SEHNR and CDR2 as FQNEAQ (reference sequence). Trimming took 7 bases from V and 3 from J; bases not matched to a gene: 15. The CDR3 length is 17 residues. DNA for the CDR3: TGTGCCAGCACCCTCGGGAGGGGGACAGGGGATCGCTACGAGCAGTACTTC. This gives the protein CASTLGRGTGDRYEQYF. The variable domain in full, with the rest retrieved from reference TRBV7-9 and TRBJ2-7, is DTGVSQNPRHKITKRGQNVTFRCDPISEHNRLYWYRQTLGQGPEFLTYFQNEAQLEKSRLLSDRFSAERPKGSFSTLEIQRTEQGDSAMYLCASTLGRGTGDRYEQYFGPGTRLTVT.

This clonotype appeared many times. J is TRBJ1-1 and V is TRBV27, with TRBD1 as a possible D gene (6 bases). The ends were cut back, 5 bases at V and 1 base at J, with 14 bases in the middle. CDR3 length: 15 amino acids. The germline V gene encodes CDR1 MNHEY and CDR2 SMNVEV (reference sequence). The CDR3 reads CASSPLTGKNTEAFF. Here the CDR3 DNA reads TGTGCCAGCAGTCCATTGACAGGCAAGAACACTGAAGCTTTCTTT.